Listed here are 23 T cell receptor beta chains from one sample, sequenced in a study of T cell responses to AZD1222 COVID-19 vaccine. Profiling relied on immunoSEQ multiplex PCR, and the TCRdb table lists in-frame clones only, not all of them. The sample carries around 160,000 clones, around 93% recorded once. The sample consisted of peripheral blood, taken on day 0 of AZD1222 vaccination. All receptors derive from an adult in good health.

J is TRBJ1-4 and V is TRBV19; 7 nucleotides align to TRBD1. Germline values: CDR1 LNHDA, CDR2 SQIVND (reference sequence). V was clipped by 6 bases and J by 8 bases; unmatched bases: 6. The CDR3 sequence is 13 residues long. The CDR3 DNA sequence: TGTGCCAGTAGCGGACAGGCAGGGGAAAAACTGTTTTTT. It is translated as CASSGQAGEKLFF.

CDR3 in amino acids: CASSLTLGYEQYF. The CDR3 bases are TGTGCCAGCAGCCTGACTTTGGGCTACGAGCAGTACTTC. This chain joins TRBV14 and TRBJ2-7; no definite D call. Germline V gene data show CDR1 as SGHDN and CDR2 as FVKESK. CDR3 length: 13 residues. Trimming took off 4 bases at V and 3 bases at J, with 10 bases between the two ends.

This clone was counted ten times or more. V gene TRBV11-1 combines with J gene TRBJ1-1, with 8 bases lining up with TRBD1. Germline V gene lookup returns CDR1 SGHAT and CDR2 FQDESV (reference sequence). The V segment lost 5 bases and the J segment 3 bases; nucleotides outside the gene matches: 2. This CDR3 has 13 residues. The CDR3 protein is CASSRQGYTEAFF. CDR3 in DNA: TGTGCCAGCAGCAGACAGGGGTACACTGAAGCTTTCTTT.

The CDR3 region is CASSLEILAGVDTQYF. The CDR3 bases are TGTGCCAGCAGCCTCGAGATCCTAGCGGGAGTGGATACGCAGTATTTT. The J gene is TRBJ2-3, the V gene TRBV7-3; 10 nucleotides match TRBD2. Germline CDR1 and CDR2: SGHTA and FQGTGA. V lost 5 bases and J lost 6; bases outside the gene matches: 11. The CDR3 totals 16 residues.

CDR3 residues: CSVDVAGLTDTQYF. For the CDR3, the DNA is TGCAGCGTTGATGTGGCAGGGTTGACAGATACGCAGTATTTT. V usage is TRBV29-1 and J usage is TRBJ2-3; perhaps TRBD1 as D (5 bases). With 3 bases removed from V and 3 bases from J, the gap between germline ends came to 13 bases. The CDR3 spans 14 residues. CDR1 is SQVTM, CDR2 ANQGSEA, per germline.

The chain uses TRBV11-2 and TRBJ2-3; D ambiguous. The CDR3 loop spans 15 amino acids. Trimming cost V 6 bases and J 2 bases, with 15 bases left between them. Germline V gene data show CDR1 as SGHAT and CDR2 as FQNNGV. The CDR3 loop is CASSFDGIVTDTQYF. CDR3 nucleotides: TGTGCCAGCAGTTTCGATGGCATAGTCACAGATACGCAGTATTTT.

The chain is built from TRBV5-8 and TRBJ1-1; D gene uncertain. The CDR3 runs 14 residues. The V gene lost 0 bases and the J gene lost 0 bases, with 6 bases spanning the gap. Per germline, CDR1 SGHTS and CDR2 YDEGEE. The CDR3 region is CASSLEQLNTEAFF. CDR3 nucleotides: TGTGCCAGCAGCTTGGAACAGTTGAACACTGAAGCTTTCTTT.

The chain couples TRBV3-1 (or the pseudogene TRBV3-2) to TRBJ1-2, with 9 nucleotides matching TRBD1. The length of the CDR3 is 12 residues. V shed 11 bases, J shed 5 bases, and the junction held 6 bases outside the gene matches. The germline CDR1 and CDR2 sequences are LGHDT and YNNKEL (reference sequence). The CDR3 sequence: CASSGQGYGYTF. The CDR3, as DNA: TGTGCCTCCAGCGGACAGGGGTATGGCTACACCTTC.

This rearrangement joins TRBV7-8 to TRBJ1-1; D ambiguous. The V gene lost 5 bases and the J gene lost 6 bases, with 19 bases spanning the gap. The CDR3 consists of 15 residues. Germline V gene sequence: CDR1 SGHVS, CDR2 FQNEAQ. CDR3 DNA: TGTGCCAGCAGCCCTTCCTTGCGGACCGGGGCTGAAGCTTTCTTT. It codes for CASSPSLRTGAEAFF.

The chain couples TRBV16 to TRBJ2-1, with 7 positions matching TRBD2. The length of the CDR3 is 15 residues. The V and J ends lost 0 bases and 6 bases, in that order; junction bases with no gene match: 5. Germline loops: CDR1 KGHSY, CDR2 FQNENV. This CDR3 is CASSQSEGLFNEQFF. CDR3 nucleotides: TGTGCCAGCAGCCAATCGGAGGGACTATTCAATGAGCAGTTCTTC.

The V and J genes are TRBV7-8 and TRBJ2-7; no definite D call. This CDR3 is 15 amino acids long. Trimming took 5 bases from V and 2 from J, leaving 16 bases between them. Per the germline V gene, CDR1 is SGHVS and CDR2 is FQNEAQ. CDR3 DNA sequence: TGTGCCAGCAGCCAGGAGCTGGGCTCCACCTACGAGCAGTACTTC. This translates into CASSQELGSTYEQYF. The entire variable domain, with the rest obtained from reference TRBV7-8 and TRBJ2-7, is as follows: GAGVSQSPRYKVAKRGQDVALRCDPISGHVSLFWYQQALGQGPEFLTYFQNEAQLDKSGLPSDRFFAERPEGSVSTLKIQRTQQEDSAVYLCASSQELGSTYEQYFGPGTRLTVT.

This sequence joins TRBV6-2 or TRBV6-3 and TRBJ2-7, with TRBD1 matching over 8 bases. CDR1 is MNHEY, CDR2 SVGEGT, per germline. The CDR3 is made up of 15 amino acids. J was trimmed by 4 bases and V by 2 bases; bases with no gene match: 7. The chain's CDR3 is CASSYLGQGPYEQYF. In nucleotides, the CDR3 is TGTGCCAGCAGTTACCTAGGACAGGGCCCGTACGAGCAGTACTTC.

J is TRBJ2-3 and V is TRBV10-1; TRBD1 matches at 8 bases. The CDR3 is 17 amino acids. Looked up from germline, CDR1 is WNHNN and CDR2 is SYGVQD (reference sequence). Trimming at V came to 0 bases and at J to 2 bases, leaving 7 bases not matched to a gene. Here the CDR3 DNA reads TGCGCCAGCAGTGAGTCGATGGGGGGACAGGACACAGATACGCAGTATTTT. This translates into CASSESMGGQDTDTQYF.

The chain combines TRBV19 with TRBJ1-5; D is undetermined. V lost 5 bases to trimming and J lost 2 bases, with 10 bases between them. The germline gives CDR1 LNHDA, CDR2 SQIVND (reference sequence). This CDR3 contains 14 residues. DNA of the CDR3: TGTGCCAGTAGTCAGATATCCGGCAATCAGCCCCAGCATTTT. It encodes CASSQISGNQPQHF.

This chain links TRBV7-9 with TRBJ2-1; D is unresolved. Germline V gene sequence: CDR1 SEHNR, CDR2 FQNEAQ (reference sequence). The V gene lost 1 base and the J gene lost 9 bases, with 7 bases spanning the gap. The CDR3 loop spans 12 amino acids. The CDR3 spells CASSLGPGEQFF. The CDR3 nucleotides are TGTGCCAGCAGCTTAGGCCCGGGTGAGCAGTTCTTC. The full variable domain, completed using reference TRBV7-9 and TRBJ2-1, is DTGVSQNPRHKITKRGQNVTFRCDPISEHNRLYWYRQTLGQGPEFLTYFQNEAQLEKSRLLSDRFSAERPKGSFSTLEIQRTEQGDSAMYLCASSLGPGEQFFGPGTRLTVL.

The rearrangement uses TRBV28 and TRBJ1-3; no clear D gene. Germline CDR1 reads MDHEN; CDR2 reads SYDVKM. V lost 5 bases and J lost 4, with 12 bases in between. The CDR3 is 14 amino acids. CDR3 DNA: TGTGCCAGCAGTCTTCCAATACGGGGAAACACCATATATTTT. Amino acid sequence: CASSLPIRGNTIYF. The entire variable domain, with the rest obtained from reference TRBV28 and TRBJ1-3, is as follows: DVKVTQSSRYLVKRTGEKVFLECVQDMDHENMFWYRQDPGLGLRLIYFSYDVKMKEKGDIPEGYSVSREKKERFSLILESASTNQTSMYLCASSLPIRGNTIYFGEGSWLTVV.

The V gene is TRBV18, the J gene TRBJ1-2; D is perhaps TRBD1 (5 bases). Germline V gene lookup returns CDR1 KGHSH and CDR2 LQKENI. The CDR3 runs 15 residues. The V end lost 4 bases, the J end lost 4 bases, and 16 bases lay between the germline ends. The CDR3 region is CASSQTTEAGYGYTF. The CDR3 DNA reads TGTGCCAGCTCACAAACGACAGAGGCTGGCTATGGCTACACCTTC.

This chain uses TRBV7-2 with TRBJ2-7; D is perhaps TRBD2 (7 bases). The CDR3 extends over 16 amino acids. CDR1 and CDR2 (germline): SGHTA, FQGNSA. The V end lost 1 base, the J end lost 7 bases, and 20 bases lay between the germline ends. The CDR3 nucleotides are TGTGCCAGCAGCTTAGAAGTAGTGGGAGGGGGGACGGAGCAGTACTTC. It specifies CASSLEVVGGGTEQYF.

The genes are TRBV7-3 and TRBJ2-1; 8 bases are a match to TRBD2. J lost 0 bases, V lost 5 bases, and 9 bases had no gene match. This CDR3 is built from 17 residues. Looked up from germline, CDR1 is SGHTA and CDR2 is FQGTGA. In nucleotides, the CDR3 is TGTGCCAGCAGCACCGCCGGGACTAGGAGCTCCTACAATGAGCAGTTCTTC. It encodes CASSTAGTRSSYNEQFF.

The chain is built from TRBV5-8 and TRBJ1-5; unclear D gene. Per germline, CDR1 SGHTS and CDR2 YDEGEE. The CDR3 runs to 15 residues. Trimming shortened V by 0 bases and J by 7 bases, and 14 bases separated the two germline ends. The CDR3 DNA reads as TGTGCCAGCAGCTTGGGGGCGACGACGTGGCAGCCCCAGCATTTT. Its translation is CASSLGATTWQPQHF. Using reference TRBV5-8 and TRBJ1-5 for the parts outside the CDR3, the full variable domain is EAGVTQSPTHLIKTRGQQATLRCSPISGHTSVYWYQQALGLGLQFLLWYDEGEERNRGNFPPRFSGRQFPNYSSELNVNALELEDSALYLCASSLGATTWQPQHFGDGTRLSIL.

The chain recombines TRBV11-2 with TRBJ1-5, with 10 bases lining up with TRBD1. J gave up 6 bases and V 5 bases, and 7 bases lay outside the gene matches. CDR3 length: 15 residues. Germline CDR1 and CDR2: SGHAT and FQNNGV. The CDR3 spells CASSRGTGDSQPQHF. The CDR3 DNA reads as TGTGCCAGCAGCAGAGGGACAGGGGATTCTCAGCCCCAGCATTTT.

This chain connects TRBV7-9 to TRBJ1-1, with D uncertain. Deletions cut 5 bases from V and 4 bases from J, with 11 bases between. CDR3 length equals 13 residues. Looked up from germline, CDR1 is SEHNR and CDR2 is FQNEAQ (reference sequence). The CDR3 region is CASSRDSSTEAFF. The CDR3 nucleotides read TGTGCCAGCAGCCGTGACTCCAGCACTGAAGCTTTCTTT.

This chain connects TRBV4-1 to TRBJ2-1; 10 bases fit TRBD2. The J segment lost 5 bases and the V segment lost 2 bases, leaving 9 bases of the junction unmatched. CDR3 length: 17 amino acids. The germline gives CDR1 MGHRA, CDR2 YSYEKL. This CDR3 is CASSQPMGLAGDNEQFF. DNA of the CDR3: TGCGCCAGCAGCCAACCTATGGGGCTAGCGGGGGACAATGAGCAGTTCTTC.